Shown below are 19 T cell receptor beta chains from a single sample sequenced in a study of blood T cell repertoires in COVID-19. Assay used: immunoSEQ multiplex PCR; TCRdb lists only in-frame clones, some missing. The table lists about 210,000 clones, around 90% of them singletons. Sequenced input: PBMCs or T cells enriched from blood (not recorded which). The receptors were sampled from a man in his late teens or twenties with acute COVID-19.

This clone was observed a few times. V gene TRBV6-2 or TRBV6-3 combines with J gene TRBJ1-4; possibly TRBD1 for D (6 bases). The CDR3 loop spans 15 amino acids. The germline V gene has CDR1 MNHEY and CDR2 SVGEGT. The ends were cut back, 6 bases at V and 8 bases at J, with 19 bases in the middle. The CDR3: CASSLRLQGNEKLFF. The CDR3 nucleotides are TGTGCCAGCAGCCTTAGGCTACAGGGTAACGAAAAACTGTTTTTT.

CDR3 nucleotide sequence: TGTGCCAGCGCGGGGGACACTGAAGCTTTCTTT. It specifies CASAGDTEAFF. This rearrangement joins TRBV2 to TRBJ1-1, with a possible D match to TRBD1 (5 bases). V lost 8 bases to trimming and J lost 3 bases, with 7 bases between them. This CDR3 has 11 residues. Germline lookup yields CDR1 SNHLY and CDR2 FYNNEI.

This chain connects TRBV28 to TRBJ2-2; weak D call: TRBD2 (6 bases). Germline V gene sequence: CDR1 MDHEN, CDR2 SYDVKM. V was pared by 5 bases and J by 1 base, with 11 bases between. This CDR3 comprises 15 residues. CDR3 sequence: CASSPPGLNTGELFF. The CDR3 DNA sequence: TGTGCCAGCAGTCCCCCGGGACTGAACACCGGGGAGCTGTTTTTT.

This sequence joins TRBV11-3 and TRBJ1-1, with 7 bases fitting TRBD1. J gave up 8 bases and V 1 base, and 7 bases lay outside the gene matches. The CDR3 contains 14 residues. The germline gives CDR1 SGHNT, CDR2 YENEEA. The CDR3 region is CASSLVPGQQEAFF. CDR3 DNA sequence: TGTGCCAGCAGCTTAGTTCCGGGACAGCAAGAAGCTTTCTTT.

With regard to this clone: Germline is not matched at one junction end, which may reflect a read error. The chain links TRBV7-6 to TRBJ2-7, with 7 nucleotides matching TRBD2. The CDR3 loop spans 15 amino acids. Per germline, CDR1 SGHVS and CDR2 FNYEAQ. CDR3 in amino acids: CASSLAAGVPYEQYF. In DNA form, the CDR3 reads TGTGCCAGCAGCCTAGCGGCGGGAGTACCCTACGAGCAGTACTTC. The entire variable domain, with the rest obtained from reference TRBV7-6 and TRBJ2-7, is as follows: GAGVSQSPRYKVTKRGQDVALRCDPISGHVSLYWYRQALGQGPEFLTYFNYEAQQDKSGLPNDRFSAERPEGSISTLTIQRTEQRDSAMYRCASSLAAGVPYEQYFGPGTRLTVT.

J is TRBJ2-1 and V is TRBV7-9; 12 positions agree with TRBD2. V shed 0 bases and J 9 bases; nucleotides not matched to a gene: 12. The germline CDR1 and CDR2 sequences are SEHNR and FQNEAQ (reference sequence). The CDR3 has 18 residues. The CDR3 sequence: CASSLARLAGEPRFEQFF. The CDR3 DNA reads as TGTGCCAGCAGCTTAGCGCGACTAGCGGGAGAGCCGAGGTTTGAGCAGTTCTTC.

The chain couples TRBV10-3 to TRBJ1-1; TRBD1 might be the D (5 bases). The CDR3 covers 13 residues. Trimming took off 6 bases at V and 1 base at J, with 9 bases between the two ends. The germline V gene has CDR1 ENHRY and CDR2 SYGVKD. CDR3 DNA sequence: TGTGCCATCAGGAGCAGGGAGAACACTGAAGCTTTCTTT. Translation gives CAIRSRENTEAFF.

This chain links TRBV28 with TRBJ2-2; TRBD2 agrees at 8 bases. CDR3 size: 18 residues. CDR1 and CDR2 (germline): MDHEN, SYDVKM. V lost 10 bases and J lost 1; bases outside the gene matches: 17. In DNA, the CDR3 is TGTGCCACAAACACCGTAACCTGGCGGGAGGAGAACACCGGGGAGCTGTTTTTT. Translated: CATNTVTWREENTGELFF.

This sequence joins TRBV24-1 and TRBJ2-3; 10 bases fit TRBD2. J was trimmed by 2 bases and V by 5 bases; bases with no gene match: 6. The V gene's germline CDR1 is KGHDR and CDR2 SFDVKD. CDR3 length equals 16 residues. CDR3 sequence: CATSGSSGSDTDTQYF. For the CDR3, the DNA is TGTGCCACCAGTGGCTCTAGCGGGAGTGACACAGATACGCAGTATTTT.

This chain connects TRBV19 to TRBJ1-1; D remains unclear. The CDR3 consists of 15 residues. CDR1 and CDR2 from the germline V gene are LNHDA and SQIVND (reference sequence). V gave up 4 bases and J gave up 1 base, with 13 bases separating them. The CDR3 is CASSTSGVENTEAFF. The CDR3 DNA follows: TGTGCCAGTAGTACCTCCGGGGTAGAGAACACTGAAGCTTTCTTT.

The rearrangement links TRBV27 to TRBJ2-7, with 8 bases aligning to TRBD2. CDR3 length: 15 amino acids. V lost 4 bases, J lost 5 bases, and 10 bases stayed unmatched. The germline CDR1 and CDR2 sequences are MNHEY and SMNVEV (reference sequence). The CDR3: CASSSTRGGSHEQYF. DNA of the CDR3: TGTGCCAGCAGTTCCACACGGGGGGGGAGTCACGAGCAGTACTTC.

The chain joins TRBV28 to TRBJ1-1, with D perhaps matching TRBD1 (5 bases). Trimming removed 6 bases from V and 1 base from J, with 12 bases in between. The germline gives CDR1 MDHEN, CDR2 SYDVKM. This CDR3 has 14 residues. DNA of the CDR3: TGTGCCAGCAGCCCTTGGGGGGGGAACACTGAAGCTTTCTTT. As protein: CASSPWGGNTEAFF.

This chain joins TRBV19 and TRBJ2-3, with D tentatively TRBD2 (6 bases). CDR1 is LNHDA and CDR2 is SQIVND in the germline V gene (reference sequence). Between the trimmed V and J ends, which lost 5 bases and 2 bases, there was a span of 8 bases. The length of the CDR3 is 13 residues. The CDR3 sequence is CASSPGVTDTQYF. The DNA of the CDR3 is TGTGCCAGTAGTCCGGGGGTCACAGATACGCAGTATTTT.

The V call is TRBV2, the J call TRBJ2-1; 9 nucleotides line up with TRBD2. The V segment lost 3 bases and the J segment 6 bases; nucleotides outside the gene matches: 6. Germline CDR1 and CDR2: SNHLY and FYNNEI. The CDR3 spans 15 residues. CDR3: CASSDPLAGSNEQFF. CDR3 DNA: TGTGCCAGCAGTGACCCACTAGCGGGTTCCAATGAGCAGTTCTTC. The full variable domain, rest sourced from reference TRBV2 and TRBJ2-1, is EPEVTQTPSHQVTQMGQEVILRCVPISNHLYFYWYRQILGQKVEFLVSFYNNEISEKSEIFDDQFSVERPDGSNFTLKIRSTKLEDSAMYFCASSDPLAGSNEQFFGPGTRLTVL.

J is TRBJ1-5 and V is TRBV3-1 (or the pseudogene TRBV3-2); D is uncertain. V was pared by 4 bases and J by 1 base, with 11 bases between. The CDR3 spans 15 residues. Germline V gives CDR1 LGHDT, CDR2 YNNKEL (reference sequence). CDR3 sequence: CASSPSVASNQPQHF. For the CDR3, the DNA is TGTGCCAGCAGCCCCAGTGTAGCAAGCAATCAGCCCCAGCATTTT.

This clone was detected once. This chain connects TRBV18 to TRBJ1-3, with 7 bases identical to TRBD1. Germline loops: CDR1 KGHSH, CDR2 LQKENI. After removal of 2 bases from V and 0 bases from J, the junction contained 10 bases not matched to a gene. CDR3 length: 18 amino acids. CDR3: CASSPVFNRGSSGNTIYF. In DNA form, the CDR3 reads TGTGCCAGCTCACCAGTTTTTAACAGGGGAAGCTCTGGAAACACCATATATTTT.

This clone has only a few counts. The CDR3 region has the DNA TGTGCCAGCAGCCCCGTGCGGCGGGGTGGAAACACCATATATTTT. Protein product: CASSPVRRGGNTIYF. This chain joins TRBV11-2 and TRBJ1-3; D gene unclear. The CDR3 totals 15 residues. Between the trimmed V and J ends, which lost 5 bases and 3 bases, there was a span of 14 bases. CDR1 is SGHAT, CDR2 FQNNGV, per germline.

The chain combines TRBV9 with TRBJ1-2, with a weak D call TRBD1 (5 bases). The germline V gene encodes CDR1 SGDLS and CDR2 YYNGEE. The V end was cut by 4 bases, the J end by 7 bases, with 11 bases between. The CDR3 has 12 residues. CDR3 residues: CASSPGGGGYTF. CDR3 DNA: TGTGCCAGCAGCCCGGGGGGTGGTGGCTACACCTTC.

The chain is built from TRBV9 and TRBJ2-3; maybe TRBD2 (6 bases). Germline loops: CDR1 SGDLS, CDR2 YYNGEE. The ends were cut back, 0 bases at V and 1 base at J, with 12 bases in the middle. The CDR3 runs to 16 residues. Here the CDR3 reads CASSVVGSGGTDTQYF. The CDR3 DNA is TGTGCCAGCAGCGTAGTTGGTAGCGGAGGCACAGATACGCAGTATTTT.